These 31 T cell receptor beta chains were sequenced from one sample in a study of T cells in Graves' hyperthyroidism and ophthalmopathy. Amplification yielded TCR beta CDR3 regions, with RNA transcripts as the source. In the first-round RT-PCR of the TCR CDR3, the HTBI primer set was used. In TCRdb, the multiplex PCR reads were re-called with MiXCR into one record per CDR3 protein. The sample has about 290,000 distinct CDR3 sequences; roughly 15% are singletons. Sequencing input: blood. The receptors originated from a woman aged 25 to 39 with Graves' hyperthyroidism that later progressed to Graves' ophthalmopathy.

This clonotype was seen at least ten times. This chain uses TRBV20-1 with TRBJ2-7; TRBD1 matches at 9 bases. Germline CDR1 and CDR2: DFQATT and SNEGSKA (reference sequence). The J segment lost 4 bases and the V segment lost 1 base, leaving 2 bases of the junction unmatched. The CDR3 is made up of 13 amino acids. CDR3 sequence reads: CSARGTGDYEQYF. The CDR3 bases are TGCAGTGCTAGAGGGACAGGGGATTACGAGCAGTACTTC.

A note on this clonotype: This may arise from a read error, as a much more abundant clone is one base away. The chain couples TRBV5-6 to TRBJ1-5; a weak D match, TRBD1 (6 bases). Germline CDR1 and CDR2: SGHDT and YYEEEE. The V and J ends lost 5 bases and 8 bases respectively, with 20 bases between them. CDR3 length equals 15 residues. This CDR3 is CASSRSGTPGEPQHF. The CDR3 nucleotides are TGTGCCAGCAGTAGGTCCGGGACACCGGGGGAGCCCCAGCATTTT.

This clonotype was counted ten times or more. The chain employs TRBV28 and TRBJ1-2, with 8 bases lining up with TRBD1. CDR3 length equals 17 residues. Germline trimming cut 5 bases from V and 4 bases from J; bases unmatched to any gene: 15. The V gene's germline CDR1 is MDHEN and CDR2 SYDVKM. CDR3 bases: TGTGCCAGCAGTCCTACCGCATACGGACAGGGCGGCTATGGCTACACCTTC. Translation gives CASSPTAYGQGGYGYTF.

This clonotype was found many times. The chain recombines TRBV28 with TRBJ2-5; TRBD2 aligns across 8 bases. The CDR3 is 15 amino acids. Germline CDR1 reads MDHEN; CDR2 reads SYDVKM. J was trimmed by 6 bases and V by 6 bases; bases with no gene match: 12. Written as DNA, the CDR3 is TGTGCCAGCAGCCTACGACTAAGCGGGAGCAAGACCCAGTACTTC. It yields the protein CASSLRLSGSKTQYF.

This clonotype was observed many times. This chain connects TRBV28 to TRBJ2-5; D is possibly TRBD2 (7 bases). The CDR3 is made up of 16 amino acids. Looked up from germline, CDR1 is MDHEN and CDR2 is SYDVKM. V was pared by 6 bases and J by 2 bases, with 19 bases between. The CDR3 reads CASSWERDNVQETQYF. In DNA, the CDR3 is TGTGCCAGCAGCTGGGAGCGGGACAACGTTCAAGAGACCCAGTACTTC.

This chain joins TRBV7-9 and TRBJ1-3, with D maybe TRBD1 (5 bases). Trimming removed 4 bases at V and 3 bases at J, with 19 bases between. This CDR3 has 17 residues. From germline, CDR1 is SEHNR and CDR2 FQNEAQ (reference sequence). The CDR3 protein is CASSSLGEGSYGNTIYF. In DNA form, the CDR3 reads TGTGCCAGCAGCTCTCTCGGGGAGGGGTCGTATGGAAACACCATATATTTT. Full variable domain (missing parts from reference TRBV7-9 and TRBJ1-3): DTGVSQNPRHKITKRGQNVTFRCDPISEHNRLYWYRQTLGQGPEFLTYFQNEAQLEKSRLLSDRFSAERPKGSFSTLEIQRTEQGDSAMYLCASSSLGEGSYGNTIYFGEGSWLTVV.

This clonotype was seen repeatedly, ten times or more. This chain links TRBV28 with TRBJ1-5; D gene uncertain. CDR1 and CDR2 (germline): MDHEN, SYDVKM. Trimming removed 5 bases at V and 11 bases at J, with 16 bases between. The CDR3 totals 13 residues. This chain's CDR3 is CASSPNTPEAQHF. Here the CDR3 DNA reads TGTGCCAGCAGTCCGAACACACCGGAGGCCCAGCATTTT.

The CDR3 sequence is CASSLNLAGMGDTQYF. The CDR3, as DNA: TGTGCCAGCAGTCTAAACCTAGCGGGGATGGGAGATACGCAGTATTTT. The rearrangement joins TRBV6-1 to TRBJ2-3; 9 bases match TRBD2. This CDR3 spans 16 amino acids. The germline V gene has CDR1 MNHNS and CDR2 SASEGT. J was trimmed by 5 bases and V by 5 bases; bases with no gene match: 11.

This clonotype was counted ten times or more. The genes are TRBV27 and TRBJ1-5, with 10 bases aligning to TRBD1. The ends lost 4 bases at V and 4 bases at J; junction bases unmatched: 4. The length of the CDR3 is 15 residues. Germline CDR1 MNHEY, CDR2 SMNVEV (reference sequence). The DNA for the CDR3 is TGTGCCAGCAGTTCAGACAGGGGGCGAAATCAGCCCCAGCATTTT. This codes for CASSSDRGRNQPQHF.

There are a few counts of this clonotype. The chain couples TRBV6-1 to TRBJ1-5; D perhaps matches TRBD1 (5 bases). V shed 4 bases and J shed 4 bases, with 14 bases lying between them. CDR3 length: 15 amino acids. Germline CDR1 is MNHNS and CDR2 is SASEGT. The CDR3 sequence is CASSASGFNNQPQHF. The CDR3, as DNA: TGTGCCAGCAGTGCGTCAGGGTTTAATAATCAGCCCCAGCATTTT.

The genes are TRBV19 and TRBJ2-1, with D uncertain. The CDR3 covers 13 residues. V dropped 1 base and J dropped 9 bases, with 10 bases sitting between them. Germline V CDR1 and CDR2: LNHDA, SQIVND (reference sequence). The CDR3 DNA sequence: TGTGCCAGTAGTATAGGGCGGAGCGTTGAGCAGTTCTTC. This sequence encodes CASSIGRSVEQFF.

The chain carries TRBV5-4 and TRBJ2-3, with 13 bases aligning to TRBD2. Germline lookup yields CDR1 SGHNT and CDR2 YYREEE (reference sequence). Trimming removed 4 bases from V and 2 bases from J; junction bases left unmatched: 13. This CDR3 comprises 19 residues. The CDR3 sequence is CASSGGLAGPEVATDTQYF. The CDR3 bases are TGTGCCAGCAGCGGGGGACTAGCGGGACCGGAGGTCGCCACAGATACGCAGTATTTT.

This clonotype has ten or more counts. The V and J genes are TRBV29-1 and TRBJ2-7, with D tentatively TRBD1 (5 bases). The CDR3 is made up of 13 amino acids. V was shortened by 4 bases and J by 0 bases, with 10 bases between the two germline ends. CDR1 SQVTM and CDR2 ANQGSEA come from the germline V gene. The CDR3 DNA reads TGCAGCGTTGGCCGAGACAGCTCCTACGAGCAGTACTTC. Its translation is CSVGRDSSYEQYF.

This clonotype turned up a few times. This chain links TRBV14 with TRBJ2-7; D is possibly TRBD1 (6 bases). V lost 3 bases, J lost 0 bases, and 15 bases lay in between. CDR1 SGHDN and CDR2 FVKESK come from the germline V gene. This CDR3 has 16 amino acids. CDR3 DNA sequence: TGTGCCAGCAGCCAGCATTTCCGGGACAACTCCTACGAGCAGTACTTC. Its translation: CASSQHFRDNSYEQYF.

This clonotype has at least ten counts. This sequence joins TRBV12-3 or TRBV12-4 and TRBJ2-4; D unclear. V was trimmed by 5 bases and J by 0 bases, leaving 5 bases between them. CDR3 length: 13 residues. The CDR3 loop reads CASSTEAKNIQYF. Here the CDR3 DNA reads TGTGCCAGCAGTACAGAAGCCAAAAACATTCAGTACTTC.

This clonotype came up many times. The gene calls are TRBV2 and TRBJ1-1; D call uncertain. This CDR3 spans 13 amino acids. Germline V gene lookup returns CDR1 SNHLY and CDR2 FYNNEI. V lost 8 bases and J lost 4, with 14 bases in between. CDR3 sequence: CASRFGGVTEAFF. In DNA form, the CDR3 reads TGTGCCAGCCGATTTGGCGGGGTCACTGAAGCTTTCTTT. Full variable domain (remainder filled in from reference TRBV2 and TRBJ1-1): EPEVTQTPSHQVTQMGQEVILRCVPISNHLYFYWYRQILGQKVEFLVSFYNNEISEKSEIFDDQFSVERPDGSNFTLKIRSTKLEDSAMYFCASRFGGVTEAFFGQGTRLTVV.

This clonotype was detected many times. This sequence joins TRBV15 and TRBJ1-2; weak D call: TRBD1 (6 bases). Per the germline V gene, CDR1 is LNHNV and CDR2 is YYDKDF (reference sequence). V dropped 0 bases and J dropped 8 bases, with 13 bases sitting between them. CDR3 length equals 14 residues. The CDR3 loop is CATSRDSGGPGYTF. Written as DNA, the CDR3 is TGTGCCACCAGCAGAGATTCGGGGGGGCCGGGCTACACCTTC.

The gene calls are TRBV6-1 and TRBJ2-7; D could derive from TRBD1 or TRBD2 (5 bases each). The CDR3 covers 12 residues. Trimming shortened V by 6 bases and J by 3 bases, and 9 bases separated the two germline ends. From germline, CDR1 is MNHNS and CDR2 SASEGT. The CDR3 reads CASRGPRYEQYF. In DNA form, the CDR3 reads TGTGCCAGCAGGGGACCCCGCTACGAGCAGTACTTC.

The gene calls are TRBV20-1 and TRBJ1-3; no clear D gene. Trimming left V 3 bases short and J 1 base short, with 13 bases between. Germline-derived CDR1 and CDR2 are DFQATT and SNEGSKA (reference sequence). This CDR3 spans 15 amino acids. CDR3 nucleotide sequence: TGCAGTGCTAGGGGTGGGCAACCGTCTGGAAACACCATATATTTT. Amino acid sequence: CSARGGQPSGNTIYF.

This clonotype was picked up one time. The rearrangement uses TRBV20-1 and TRBJ2-5, with TRBD2 matching over 10 bases. V was pared by 7 bases and J by 1 base, with 6 bases of the junction left unmatched. Looked up from germline, CDR1 is DFQATT and CDR2 is SNEGSKA (reference sequence). CDR3 length equals 14 residues. In DNA, the CDR3 is TGCAGTGGCCTTAGCGGGGGGCTCCAAGAGACCCAGTACTTC. Its protein product is CSGLSGGLQETQYF.

In its sample, this clonotype was seen many times. J is TRBJ2-7 and V is TRBV11-2; either TRBD1 or TRBD2 may fit D (5 bases each). The CDR3 consists of 14 residues. CDR1 is SGHAT and CDR2 is FQNNGV in the germline V gene. With 3 bases removed from V and 1 base from J, the gap between germline ends came to 10 bases. The CDR3, as DNA: TGTGCCAGCAGCTTGGGAGACAGATCCTACGAGCAGTACTTC. Its translation is CASSLGDRSYEQYF.

This CDR3 is CASSVGLGEHEQYF. The CDR3 coding sequence is TGTGCCAGCAGCGTAGGCTTAGGGGAACACGAGCAGTACTTC. The chain recombines TRBV9 with TRBJ2-7; D is possibly TRBD1 (5 bases). CDR1 is SGDLS, CDR2 YYNGEE, per germline. Trimming removed 0 bases from V and 5 bases from J, with 12 bases in between. The CDR3 sequence is 14 residues long.

The CDR3 is CAISEGAAGRPGNTIYF. The CDR3, as DNA: TGTGCCATCAGTGAGGGGGCGGCAGGGAGGCCTGGAAACACCATATATTTT. This rearrangement joins TRBV10-3 to TRBJ1-3; maybe TRBD1 (5 bases). Per germline, CDR1 ENHRY and CDR2 SYGVKD. This CDR3 has 17 amino acids. With 2 bases removed from V and 2 bases from J, the gap between germline ends came to 16 bases.

This chain connects TRBV9 to TRBJ2-7; TRBD2 is a possible D gene (8 bases). Germline loops: CDR1 SGDLS, CDR2 YYNGEE. The V gene lost 4 bases and the J gene lost 1 base, with 21 bases spanning the gap. The CDR3 has 17 amino acids. CDR3 residues: CASSPRQGGTRSYEQYF. CDR3 in DNA: TGTGCCAGCAGCCCCCGTCAGGGGGGGACTAGATCCTACGAGCAGTACTTC.

This clonotype has at least ten counts. The chain combines TRBV11-2 with TRBJ2-7, with D maybe TRBD2 (6 bases). The germline V gene has CDR1 SGHAT and CDR2 FQNNGV. Trimming removed 4 bases from V and 2 bases from J, with 18 bases in between. The CDR3 sequence is 16 residues long. In nucleotides, the CDR3 is TGTGCCAGCAGCTCCTTGGGGGGACCGAGACCCTACGAGCAGTACTTC. This translates into CASSSLGGPRPYEQYF.

This clonotype was observed at least ten times. The chain combines TRBV7-2 with TRBJ2-7, with 7 bases matching TRBD2. The CDR3 runs 15 residues. V trimming: 3 bases; J trimming: 1 base; junction bases outside the gene matches: 6. Germline V CDR1 and CDR2: SGHTA, FQGNSA. This CDR3 reads CASSFAGVSSYEQYF. The CDR3 DNA sequence: TGTGCCAGCAGCTTTGCGGGGGTTTCTTCCTACGAGCAGTACTTC.

A word on this clonotype: A much larger clonotype is one base distant, so this may be a read error. The CDR3 sequence: CASIVPPGELSF. The CDR3 coding sequence is TGTGCCAGCATCGTCCCCCCCGGGGAGCTGTCTTTT. This chain joins TRBV12-3 or TRBV12-4 and TRBJ2-2, with a weak D call TRBD2 (5 bases). The CDR3 consists of 12 residues.

This clonotype was recorded many times. The rearrangement links TRBV11-2 to TRBJ2-5; possible D gene TRBD1, 6 bases. Per the germline V gene, CDR1 is SGHAT and CDR2 is FQNNGV. The CDR3 contains 14 residues. V was cut by 4 bases and J by 7 bases, with 16 bases left in between. This CDR3 reads CASSSLQGYGTQYF. CDR3 nucleotide sequence: TGTGCCAGCAGCTCTTTACAGGGATATGGGACCCAGTACTTC.

This clonotype was detected ten times or more. The chain is built from TRBV6-2 or TRBV6-3 and TRBJ2-3, with 9 bases that match TRBD2. V dropped 0 bases and J dropped 4; count of bases not matched to a gene: 2. CDR3 length equals 15 residues. Looked up from germline, CDR1 is MNHEY and CDR2 is SVGEGT. CDR3 nucleotide sequence: TGTGCCAGCAGTTACTCACTAGCGGGTGCAGATACGCAGTATTTT. This translates into CASSYSLAGADTQYF.

The chain links TRBV20-1 to TRBJ2-4; 9 nucleotides align to TRBD1. The CDR3 loop spans 17 amino acids. Trimming took 3 bases from V and 0 from J; bases not matched to a gene: 9. Germline lookup yields CDR1 DFQATT and CDR2 SNEGSKA (reference sequence). CDR3 in amino acids: CSASRTGGSLAKNIQYF. In nucleotides, the CDR3 is TGCAGTGCTAGCCGAACAGGGGGCTCCCTAGCCAAAAACATTCAGTACTTC.

This clonotype was seen a handful of times. The CDR3 bases are TGCGCCAGCAGCCCGCGACAGGGGTCCACTGAAGCTTTCTTT. Translating it yields CASSPRQGSTEAFF. The chain links TRBV4-3 to TRBJ1-1; 8 bases map to TRBD1. This CDR3 spans 14 amino acids. Germline V CDR1 and CDR2: LGHNA, YSLEER. Germline trimming cut 4 bases from V and 4 bases from J; bases unmatched to any gene: 5.